This T cell receptor beta chain was sequenced for a study of shared clonotypes between healthy human individuals. Study-wide context: Donors were a couple of women and three men aged 18 to 49. General observations from the study: The study found about 5% of naive CD4 clonotypes shared across a few donors. Relative to clonotypes present in all four donors, those not shared had lower generation probabilities.

The CDR3 runs to 16 residues. The trim removed 1 base at V and 2 bases at J, leaving 3 bases unmatched. The germline V gene encodes CDR1 MGHRA and CDR2 YSYEKL. This clone was picked up one time. What it binds is unknown. Sequenced by immunoSEQ multiplex PCR; TCRdb stores in-frame clones only, minus some. The table shows around 2.3 million clones, with around 95% occurring only once. The clonotype comes from a man younger than 35 in good health. Sequencing used naive CD4+ T cells sorted from blood. Subset reported: CD45RA+ positively selected. The chain combines TRBV4-1 with TRBJ1-1; 11 nucleotides agree with TRBD1. The CDR3 here is CASSQGGTGGNTEAFF. For the CDR3, the DNA is TGCGCCAGCAGCCAAGGGGGGACAGGGGGTAACACTGAAGCTTTCTTT.